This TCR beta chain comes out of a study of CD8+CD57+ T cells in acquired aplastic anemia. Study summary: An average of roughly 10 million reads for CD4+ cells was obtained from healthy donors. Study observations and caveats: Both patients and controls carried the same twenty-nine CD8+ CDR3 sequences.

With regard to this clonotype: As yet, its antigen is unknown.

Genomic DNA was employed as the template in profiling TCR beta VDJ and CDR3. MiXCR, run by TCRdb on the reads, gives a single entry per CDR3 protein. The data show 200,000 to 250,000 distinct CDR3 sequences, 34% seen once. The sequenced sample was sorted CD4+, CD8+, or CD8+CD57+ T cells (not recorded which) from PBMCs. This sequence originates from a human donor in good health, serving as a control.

The CDR3 coding sequence is TGTGCCACCAGCAGAGATCATCGTCTGGACAGGCTTCAGACCTCTAACTATGGCTACACCTTC. Protein product: CATSRDHRLDRLQTSNYGYTF. The V gene is TRBV15, the J gene TRBJ1-2, with 7 bases lining up with TRBD1. Per the germline V gene, CDR1 is LNHNV and CDR2 is YYDKDF (reference sequence). This CDR3 has 21 amino acids. V shed 0 bases and J 0 bases; nucleotides not matched to a gene: 19.